The 8 T cell receptor beta chains below come from one sample, sequenced in a study of PD-L1 blockade in urothelial cancer. The assay was immunoSEQ multiplex PCR, and TCRdb's table has in-frame clones only and misses some. Of roughly 32,000 clones listed, 80% to 90% are singletons. Here the sequenced sample was PBMCs, taken around atezolizumab (anti-PD-L1) treatment. The receptors derive from a man aged 55 to 70 with urothelial cancer.

The rearrangement uses TRBV4-2 and TRBJ2-5, with 13 bases aligning to TRBD2. With 0 bases clipped from V and 5 bases from J, the junction kept 18 bases outside the gene matches. This CDR3 contains 21 residues. CDR1 and CDR2 from the germline V gene are LGHNA and YNFKEQ. The chain's CDR3 is CASSQDLKLAGGVRSGETQYF. The CDR3 DNA reads TGTGCCAGCAGCCAAGATCTAAAACTAGCGGGGGGGGTTCGGTCGGGGGAGACCCAGTACTTC.

This chain links TRBV6-1 with TRBJ2-3, with 8 bases aligning to TRBD2. This CDR3 comprises 15 residues. V gave up 7 bases and J gave up 2 bases; unmatched junction bases: 8. Looked up from germline, CDR1 is MNHNS and CDR2 is SASEGT. CDR3 protein: CASTRLAPATDTQYF. CDR3 sequence (DNA): TGTGCCAGCACCCGACTAGCGCCCGCCACAGATACGCAGTATTTT.

The J gene is TRBJ2-2, the V gene TRBV11-2, with D possibly being TRBD2 (5 bases). There are 16 residues in the CDR3. V dropped 5 bases and J dropped 2 bases, with 15 bases sitting between them. In germline, CDR1 is SGHAT, CDR2 FQNNGV. CDR3 sequence: CASSLMRAPNTGELFF. The CDR3 DNA reads TGTGCCAGCAGCCTAATGCGGGCTCCTAACACCGGGGAGCTGTTTTTT.

By share, this clone counts as medium-sized. The rearrangement links TRBV7-8 to TRBJ1-5; 8 nucleotides align to TRBD1. The length of the CDR3 is 16 residues. The germline gives CDR1 SGHVS, CDR2 FQNEAQ. Losses at the gene ends were 2 bases for V and 4 bases for J; bases not matched to a gene: 7. The CDR3 here is CASSLHSRQGNQPQHF. The CDR3 bases are TGTGCCAGCAGCTTACACTCAAGACAGGGGAATCAGCCCCAGCATTTT.

This chain joins TRBV7-2 and TRBJ1-1, with 10 positions matching TRBD1. Trimming cost V 4 bases and J 1 base; bases outside gene matches: 9. Germline lookup yields CDR1 SGHTA and CDR2 FQGNSA. This CDR3 is 17 amino acids long. The CDR3 region has the DNA TGTGCCAGCAGCTCGCCCCAGACAGGGGGCAGGAACACTGAAGCTTTCTTT. The encoded protein is CASSSPQTGGRNTEAFF.

The chain has TRBV7-9 and TRBJ2-2, with D tentatively TRBD1 (5 bases). Per the germline V gene, CDR1 is SEHNR and CDR2 is FQNEAQ (reference sequence). Trimming pared 1 base from V and 0 bases from J, leaving 6 bases between. There are 15 residues in the CDR3. The CDR3 loop is CASSLVQANTGELFF. The CDR3 DNA reads TGTGCCAGCAGCTTAGTACAGGCGAACACCGGGGAGCTGTTTTTT.

The chain employs TRBV4-1 and TRBJ2-5; D is unclear. The ends were cut back, 1 base at V and 1 base at J, with 7 bases in the middle. CDR1 MGHRA and CDR2 YSYEKL come from the germline V gene. The CDR3 loop spans 14 amino acids. This chain's CDR3 is CASSQGPGQETQYF. The CDR3 nucleotides are TGCGCCAGCAGCCAAGGGCCAGGCCAAGAGACCCAGTACTTC.

CDR3 residues: CASRPAGLRTDTQYF. CDR3 nucleotide sequence: TGTGCCAGCAGGCCCGCGGGACTCCGCACAGATACGCAGTATTTT. V usage is TRBV6-5 and J usage is TRBJ2-3, with D possibly TRBD2 on 6 matching bases. CDR3 length equals 15 residues. Germline CDR1 reads MNHEY; CDR2 reads SVGAGI. Trimming stripped 6 bases from V and 1 base from J, with 14 bases between.